These T cell receptor beta chains were read from a single sample in a study of shared T cell receptors in the human thymus. Using immunoSEQ multiplex PCR, the repertoire was profiled, and TCRdb retains in-frame clones only, with some absent. Seen here are hundreds of thousands of clones, approximately 88% observed once, and the top ten hold 0.01%. These same data were also listed under a study on human thymus T cells.

The sample was thymocytes. These TCRs come from a boy in the first two years of life with a congenital heart defect. Each CDR3 is given with its conserved first and last residue. Fields, in order: V gene, J gene, clone size, D gene, CDR3 DNA, CDR3 protein. D genes are given only for firm matches. Clone size is given for some rows only: seen once, a few or many times, or a class if the clone is expanded.

V gene: TRBV27; J gene: TRBJ2-7; clone size: .; D gene: TRBD2; CDR3 DNA: TGTGCCAGCAGTTTATTCGGCGGGAGGGGCCCCCTTCCCTACGAGCAGTACTTC; CDR3 protein: CASSLFGGRGPLPYEQYF
V gene: TRBV7-8; J gene: TRBJ1-1; clone size: few; D gene: .; CDR3 DNA: TGTGCCAGCAGCTTAGGCTCGGGACACCCGCCGGGGAACACTGAAGCTTTCTTT; CDR3 protein: CASSLGSGHPPGNTEAFF
V gene: TRBV5-6; J gene: TRBJ2-7; clone size: .; D gene: TRBD2; CDR3 DNA: TGTGCCAGCAGCTTGCAGGGCGGGAGGGCCTACGAGCAGTACTTC; CDR3 protein: CASSLQGGRAYEQYF
V gene: TRBV27; J gene: TRBJ2-3; clone size: .; D gene: TRBD2; CDR3 DNA: TGTGCCAGCAGTCCCTCGGGGGGAGGGTACCCAGATACGCAGTATTTT; CDR3 protein: CASSPSGGGYPDTQYF
V gene: TRBV4-3; J gene: TRBJ2-7; clone size: .; D gene: TRBD2; CDR3 DNA: TGCGCCAGCAGCCTAGAGAGACTAGCGGGAGTATACGAGCAGTACTTC; CDR3 protein: CASSLERLAGVYEQYF
V gene: TRBV5-6; J gene: TRBJ2-3; clone size: .; D gene: TRBD2; CDR3 DNA: TGTGCCAGCAGCTTGGCCGATCGGCGGGAGGGCCTGGCAGATACGCAGTATTTT; CDR3 protein: CASSLADRREGLADTQYF
V gene: TRBV18; J gene: TRBJ2-1; clone size: once; D gene: TRBD2; CDR3 DNA: TGTGCCAGCTCACCAGGCAGGGACTATCTCTACAATGAGCAGTTCTTC; CDR3 protein: CASSPGRDYLYNEQFF
V gene: TRBV5-1; J gene: TRBJ2-6; clone size: once; D gene: .; CDR3 DNA: TGCGCCAGCAGCCACCAACTCCCACTAGTTGGGGCCAACGTCCTGACTTTC; CDR3 protein: CASSHQLPLVGANVLTF
V gene: TRBV5-1; J gene: TRBJ2-5; clone size: .; D gene: TRBD2; CDR3 DNA: TGCGCCAGCAGCTACCGACTAGCGGAGTACCAAGAGACCCAGTACTTC; CDR3 protein: CASSYRLAEYQETQYF
V gene: TRBV28; J gene: TRBJ2-3; clone size: .; D gene: TRBD1; CDR3 DNA: TGTGCCAGCAGTCGAGGACCTGGACAGGGGGCAACGCCAGATACGCAGTATTTT; CDR3 protein: CASSRGPGQGATPDTQYF
V gene: TRBV9; J gene: TRBJ2-1; clone size: once; D gene: TRBD2; CDR3 DNA: TGTGCCAGCAGCCGGGGACTAGCGGGCCTTGGTGAGCAGTTCTTC; CDR3 protein: CASSRGLAGLGEQFF
V gene: TRBV23-1; J gene: TRBJ2-5; clone size: .; D gene: TRBD2; CDR3 DNA: TGCGCCAGCGGTCCCGTAGTCCGGCTAGCGGGAGGAGGTCGAAGGTACCAAGAGACCCAGTACTTC; CDR3 protein: CASGPVVRLAGGGRRYQETQYF
V gene: TRBV21-1; J gene: TRBJ1-5; clone size: .; D gene: .; CDR3 DNA: TGTGCCAGCAGCAAAGCGCGTAGGGACAGCAATAGCAATCAGCCCCAGCATTTT; CDR3 protein: CASSKARRDSNSNQPQHF
V gene: TRBV7-2; J gene: TRBJ2-1; clone size: .; D gene: TRBD2; CDR3 DNA: TGTGCCACAGGACTAGATGCTGAGCAGTTCTTC; CDR3 protein: CATGLDAEQFF
V gene: TRBV7-9; J gene: TRBJ2-7; clone size: once; D gene: TRBD2; CDR3 DNA: TGTGCCAGCAGCTTAGCGCGGGAGGGGGCTCCACCCTACGAGCAGTACTTC; CDR3 protein: CASSLAREGAPPYEQYF
V gene: TRBV7-2; J gene: TRBJ2-5; clone size: .; D gene: .; CDR3 DNA: TGTGCCAGCAGCTTAGCACGGGACTACCAAGAGACCCAGTACTTC; CDR3 protein: CASSLARDYQETQYF
V gene: TRBV6-1; J gene: TRBJ2-5; clone size: .; D gene: .; CDR3 DNA: TGTGCCAGCAGTGAGCCTCGAGGAACCCAGTACTTC; CDR3 protein: CASSEPRGTQYF
V gene: TRBV4-2; J gene: TRBJ1-4; clone size: .; D gene: TRBD1; CDR3 DNA: TGTGCCAGCAGCCAACCGGACAGGGGGCATCCCGGTAGCGAAAAACTGTTTTTT; CDR3 protein: CASSQPDRGHPGSEKLFF
V gene: TRBV6-1; J gene: TRBJ2-7; clone size: .; D gene: TRBD1; CDR3 DNA: TGTGCCAGCAGTGAACTAAAGACAGGGTTGATCTACGAGCAGTACTTC; CDR3 protein: CASSELKTGLIYEQYF
V gene: TRBV5-1; J gene: TRBJ1-2; clone size: .; D gene: TRBD1; CDR3 DNA: TGCGCCAGCAGCTCCTCGACAGGGAGCTATGGCTACACCTTC; CDR3 protein: CASSSSTGSYGYTF
V gene: TRBV7-8; J gene: TRBJ2-7; clone size: .; D gene: .; CDR3 DNA: TGTGCCAGCAGCCCGCTGGGCATTGATACCTACGAGCAGTACTTC; CDR3 protein: CASSPLGIDTYEQYF
V gene: TRBV7-8; J gene: TRBJ2-1; clone size: .; D gene: .; CDR3 DNA: TGTGCCAGCAGCCCCTGTGAGGCTAACAATGAGCAGTTCTTC; CDR3 protein: CASSPCEANNEQFF
V gene: TRBV9; J gene: TRBJ2-3; clone size: .; D gene: .; CDR3 DNA: TGTGCCAGCAGCGTAGGTCCGGGGGCAGATACGCAGTATTTT; CDR3 protein: CASSVGPGADTQYF
V gene: TRBV27; J gene: TRBJ2-7; clone size: .; D gene: .; CDR3 DNA: TGTGCCAGCAGTTTATCTGTTAGACATGACGGTAACGAGCAGTACTTC; CDR3 protein: CASSLSVRHDGNEQYF
V gene: TRBV15; J gene: TRBJ2-7; clone size: .; D gene: .; CDR3 DNA: TGTGCCACCAGCAGCCGGGACTTGGGCTCCTACGAGCAGTACTTC; CDR3 protein: CATSSRDLGSYEQYF
V gene: TRBV20-1; J gene: TRBJ2-1; clone size: .; D gene: .; CDR3 DNA: TGCAGTGCTAGCGGGAGCTATGAGCAGTTCTTC; CDR3 protein: CSASGSYEQFF
V gene: TRBV6-6; J gene: TRBJ2-5; clone size: .; D gene: .; CDR3 DNA: TGTGTCTCCTATGGGGGCGGGGAGACCCAGTACTTC; CDR3 protein: CVSYGGGETQYF
V gene: TRBV28; J gene: TRBJ1-2; clone size: .; D gene: TRBD1; CDR3 DNA: TGTGCCACGACCCCTACAGGGGCGGATGGCTACACCTTC; CDR3 protein: CATTPTGADGYTF
V gene: TRBV9; J gene: TRBJ2-1; clone size: .; D gene: .; CDR3 DNA: TGTGCCAGCAGCGATCGGGAGTTAGTCTCCTACAATGAGCAGTTCTTC; CDR3 protein: CASSDRELVSYNEQFF
V gene: TRBV12-5; J gene: TRBJ1-2; clone size: .; D gene: .; CDR3 DNA: TGTGCTAGTGGTTTGTGGGGGAGGTCTTTGATATTCTATGGCTACACCTTC; CDR3 protein: CASGLWGRSLIFYGYTF